These 27 T cell receptor beta chains share one sample of origin, sequenced in a study of identical twins. TCRdb fed the 5' RACE reads into MiXCR, producing one record per CDR3 protein. The sample has some 790,000 distinct CDR3 sequences, roughly 18% seen once. This same sample was also part of a study on T cells expressing NK-cell markers.

Sequences were obtained from PBMCs. These receptors were collected from a woman aged 18-29 years in good health.

V gene TRBV6-5 combines with J gene TRBJ2-1; 7 positions match TRBD1. This CDR3 region has 14 residues. J lost 7 bases, V lost 2 bases, and 5 bases had no gene match. Germline loops: CDR1 MNHEY, CDR2 SVGAGI. DNA of the CDR3: TGTGCCAGCAGTTACCTGGGACAGCCTAATGAGCAGTTCTTC. This gives the protein CASSYLGQPNEQFF.

This clonotype has just a few counts. The rearrangement links TRBV6-1 to TRBJ2-7; D possibly uses TRBD1 or TRBD2 (5 bases each). Germline assignment: CDR1 MNHNS and CDR2 SASEGT. V was clipped by 5 bases and J by 2 bases, with 13 bases between them. CDR3 length equals 14 residues. CDR3 DNA sequence: TGTGCCAGCAGTAGAGGACCGGGACCCTACGAGCAGTACTTC. It yields the protein CASSRGPGPYEQYF.

This clonotype showed up just once. The chain joins TRBV12-3 or TRBV12-4 to TRBJ2-1, with 14 bases identical to TRBD2. Germline trimming cut 3 bases from V and 6 bases from J; bases unmatched to any gene: 4. This CDR3 region has 16 residues. The DNA of the CDR3 is TGTGCCAGCAGTTTTTCAGGGACTAGCGGGGGCAATGAGCAGTTCTTC. This gives the protein CASSFSGTSGGNEQFF.

This chain uses TRBV5-1 with TRBJ2-7; D is perhaps TRBD2 (6 bases). The CDR3 is made up of 13 amino acids. Germline V gene data show CDR1 as SGHRS and CDR2 as YFSETQ. Trimming stripped 4 bases from V and 6 bases from J, with 14 bases between. This CDR3 reads CASSMTGESEQYF. The DNA for the CDR3 is TGCGCCAGCAGCATGACGGGGGAATCCGAGCAGTACTTC. Full variable domain (missing parts from reference TRBV5-1 and TRBJ2-7): KAGVTQTPRYLIKTRGQQVTLSCSPISGHRSVSWYQQTPGQGLQFLFEYFSETQRNKGNFPGRFSGRQFSNSRSEMNVSTLELGDSALYLCASSMTGESEQYFGPGTRLTVT.

This clonotype was seen a few times. This rearrangement joins TRBV6-1 to TRBJ2-2, with TRBD2 as a possible D gene (5 bases). The CDR3 loop spans 16 amino acids. Germline CDR1 reads MNHNS; CDR2 reads SASEGT. The V end lost 5 bases, the J end lost 6 bases, and 19 bases lay between the germline ends. CDR3 in amino acids: CASSLSETPRPGELFF. For the CDR3, the DNA is TGTGCCAGCAGTCTTAGCGAGACCCCCAGGCCCGGGGAGCTGTTTTTT.

The J gene is TRBJ2-7, the V gene TRBV19; TRBD1 might be the D (5 bases). The germline V gene encodes CDR1 LNHDA and CDR2 SQIVND (reference sequence). The CDR3 extends over 13 amino acids. Trimming left V 3 bases short and J 3 bases short, with 9 bases between. The CDR3 sequence: CASSIDQGYEQYF. CDR3 nucleotides: TGTGCCAGTAGTATCGACCAGGGCTACGAGCAGTACTTC.

This clonotype was detected many times. This chain uses TRBV20-1 with TRBJ2-5; D perhaps matches TRBD2 (6 bases). The ends were cut back, 3 bases at V and 5 bases at J, with 19 bases in the middle. This CDR3 has 15 amino acids. Germline assignment: CDR1 DFQATT and CDR2 SNEGSKA (reference sequence). The CDR3 DNA follows: TGCAGTGCTAGTAGGCCTAGCGAAATGAGGGAGACCCAGTACTTC. As protein: CSASRPSEMRETQYF.

This clonotype appeared a few times. The V and J genes are TRBV20-1 and TRBJ2-7; no firm D call. CDR3 length: 15 amino acids. The germline V and J ends were trimmed by 1 base and 0 bases, with 13 bases remaining between them. Germline assignment: CDR1 DFQATT and CDR2 SNEGSKA (reference sequence). CDR3 nucleotides: TGCAGTGCTAGAGCCCCAAATCGCGGCTCCTACGAGCAGTACTTC. Encoded protein: CSARAPNRGSYEQYF.

This clonotype occurred a few times. The chain recombines TRBV20-1 with TRBJ1-1; 7 positions agree with TRBD1. Germline lookup yields CDR1 DFQATT and CDR2 SNEGSKA (reference sequence). The J segment lost 11 bases and the V segment lost 1 base, leaving 10 bases of the junction unmatched. CDR3 length equals 13 residues. The CDR3, as DNA: TGCAGTGCTAGAGCTCCTACAGGGGATTGGGCTTTCTTT. Its protein is CSARAPTGDWAFF.

J is TRBJ1-2 and V is TRBV20-1; the D gene is possibly TRBD1 (6 bases). The V gene's germline CDR1 is DFQATT and CDR2 SNEGSKA (reference sequence). V lost 6 bases and J 4 bases, leaving 15 bases between the germline ends. This CDR3 comprises 13 residues. In nucleotides, the CDR3 is TGCAGTGCCGGGACACAGGCGGCCTATGGCTACACCTTC. Amino acids: CSAGTQAAYGYTF.

This clonotype was counted a few times. The chain carries TRBV29-1 and TRBJ1-1; D is possibly TRBD1 (5 bases). The CDR3 covers 12 residues. Deletions cut 6 bases from V and 7 bases from J, with 15 bases between. Germline V CDR1 and CDR2: SQVTM, ANQGSEA. The CDR3 region has the DNA TGCAGCGTCGCACGGGACCGCGATGAAGCTTTCTTT. Translating it yields CSVARDRDEAFF. The whole variable domain, remainder taken from reference TRBV29-1 and TRBJ1-1, is SAVISQKPSRDICQRGTSLTIQCQVDSQVTMMFWYRQQPGQSLTLIATANQGSEATYESGFVIDKFPISRPNLTFSTLTVSNMSPEDSSIYLCSVARDRDEAFFGQGTRLTVV.

This chain's CDR3 is CASSLGGGGNNEQYF. In DNA form, the CDR3 reads TGTGCCAGCAGTTTAGGAGGGGGCGGTAATAACGAGCAGTACTTC. V and J are TRBV12-3 or TRBV12-4 and TRBJ2-7, with TRBD1 matching over 7 bases. V was pared by 1 base and J by 5 bases, with 8 bases of the junction left unmatched. This CDR3 has 15 amino acids.

J is TRBJ1-2 and V is TRBV6-5; no firm D call. This CDR3 comprises 14 residues. CDR1 is MNHEY, CDR2 SVGAGI, per germline. The V and J ends lost 2 bases and 3 bases respectively, with 10 bases between them. CDR3 region: CASSYKGQHYGYTF. DNA of the CDR3: TGTGCCAGCAGTTACAAAGGGCAGCACTATGGCTACACCTTC.

J is TRBJ2-1 and V is TRBV18; 8 bases align to TRBD2. Per germline, CDR1 KGHSH and CDR2 LQKENI. The trim removed 2 bases at V and 3 bases at J, leaving 6 bases unmatched. The CDR3 is 16 amino acids. CDR3: CASSPWSGGDYNEQFF. Here the CDR3 DNA reads TGTGCCAGCTCACCATGGAGCGGGGGAGACTACAATGAGCAGTTCTTC.

The chain couples TRBV5-1 to TRBJ2-1, with a weak D call TRBD1 (6 bases). The CDR3 runs 14 residues. V was shortened by 1 base and J by 9 bases, with 14 bases between the two germline ends. The germline V gene has CDR1 SGHRS and CDR2 YFSETQ. CDR3 region: CASSLQGSFGEQFF. In nucleotides, the CDR3 is TGCGCCAGCAGCTTGCAGGGGTCCTTTGGTGAGCAGTTCTTC.

This clonotype turned up a few times. The gene calls are TRBV6-2 or TRBV6-3 and TRBJ1-1; no clear D. Trimming took off 3 bases at V and 0 bases at J, with 11 bases between the two ends. The CDR3 spans 15 residues. Germline loops: CDR1 MNHEY, CDR2 SVGEGT. DNA for the CDR3: TGTGCCAGCAGTTATTCGGGTAGGGTGAACACTGAAGCTTTCTTT. Residues: CASSYSGRVNTEAFF.

This clonotype has a handful of counts. This chain uses TRBV9 with TRBJ1-4; D is uncertain. Germline values: CDR1 SGDLS, CDR2 YYNGEE. With 3 bases removed from V and 8 bases from J, the gap between germline ends came to 11 bases. The CDR3 covers 13 residues. CDR3 in amino acids: CASSDGGLEKLFF. In DNA form, the CDR3 reads TGTGCCAGCAGCGATGGAGGGCTGGAAAAACTGTTTTTT.

V gene TRBV7-9 combines with J gene TRBJ2-3, with 8 bases matching TRBD1. Germline trimming cut 5 bases from V and 4 bases from J; bases unmatched to any gene: 8. From germline, CDR1 is SEHNR and CDR2 FQNEAQ (reference sequence). This CDR3 contains 15 residues. CDR3: CASSLPTGDADTQYF. For the CDR3, the DNA is TGTGCCAGCAGCCTCCCGACAGGGGACGCAGATACGCAGTATTTT. Filled out from reference TRBV7-9 and TRBJ2-3, the complete variable domain reads DTGVSQNPRHKITKRGQNVTFRCDPISEHNRLYWYRQTLGQGPEFLTYFQNEAQLEKSRLLSDRFSAERPKGSFSTLEIQRTEQGDSAMYLCASSLPTGDADTQYFGPGTRLTVL.

The J gene is TRBJ1-4, the V gene TRBV12-3 or TRBV12-4; no firm D call. Trimming left V 5 bases short and J 0 bases short, with 4 bases between. This CDR3 spans 13 amino acids. CDR3 DNA: TGTGCCAGCAGTCCGCCAACTAATGAAAAACTGTTTTTT. Translated, it gives CASSPPTNEKLFF.

This rearrangement joins TRBV28 to TRBJ2-1, with TRBD1 identical over 7 bases. Germline assignment: CDR1 MDHEN and CDR2 SYDVKM. The CDR3 totals 15 residues. The V and J ends lost 6 bases and 11 bases, in that order; junction bases with no gene match: 16. CDR3 residues: CASSSNRGPTNQQFF. The CDR3 region has the DNA TGTGCCAGCAGCTCTAACAGGGGCCCTACAAACCAGCAGTTCTTC.

This clonotype has a handful of counts. The J gene is TRBJ2-5, the V gene TRBV7-2, with TRBD1 matching over 8 bases. The germline V gene has CDR1 SGHTA and CDR2 FQGNSA. V shed 8 bases and J 8 bases; nucleotides not matched to a gene: 4. The CDR3 has 11 amino acids. The DNA for the CDR3 is TGTGCCAGCGGACAGGGAGTCACCCAGTACTTC. Translated: CASGQGVTQYF.

The chain employs TRBV10-1 and TRBJ2-3; maybe TRBD2 (5 bases). CDR3 length equals 15 residues. Deletions cut 2 bases from V and 2 bases from J, with 11 bases between. The germline V gene encodes CDR1 WNHNN and CDR2 SYGVQD (reference sequence). CDR3 region: CASSEGVAFTDTQYF. CDR3 coding DNA: TGCGCCAGCAGTGAGGGGGTAGCGTTCACAGATACGCAGTATTTT.

This clonotype was recorded many times. This rearrangement joins TRBV7-2 to TRBJ1-3, with D perhaps matching TRBD1 (5 bases). V gave up 2 bases and J gave up 1 base, with 6 bases separating them. CDR3 length: 14 residues. Germline V gene data show CDR1 as SGHTA and CDR2 as FQGNSA. CDR3 sequence reads: CASSLQGSGNTIYF. The CDR3 coding sequence is TGTGCCAGCAGCTTACAGGGTTCTGGAAACACCATATATTTT.

This sequence joins TRBV3-1 and TRBJ2-1; 12 bases align to TRBD2. Trimming removed 0 bases from V and 6 bases from J; junction bases left unmatched: 12. The CDR3 consists of 19 residues. From germline, CDR1 is LGHDT and CDR2 YNNKEL (reference sequence). As DNA, the CDR3 is TGTGCCAGCAGCCAAGATCGGATGGCTAGCGGGGGGGCAGGCAATGAGCAGTTCTTC. This translates into CASSQDRMASGGAGNEQFF.

The chain has TRBV27 and TRBJ1-5; 12 bases align to TRBD1. Germline CDR1 MNHEY, CDR2 SMNVEV (reference sequence). The trim removed 0 bases at V and 2 bases at J, leaving 8 bases unmatched. The CDR3 sequence is 19 residues long. CDR3 DNA: TGTGCCAGCAGTTTATCAGGGGGACAGGGGGCGAGTGGCAATCAGCCCCAGCATTTT. Encoded protein: CASSLSGGQGASGNQPQHF.

The rearrangement links TRBV6-1 to TRBJ2-1; 7 bases map to TRBD2. Germline CDR1 reads MNHNS; CDR2 reads SASEGT. This CDR3 region has 17 residues. Germline trimming cut 3 bases from V and 0 bases from J; bases unmatched to any gene: 8. CDR3 sequence (DNA): TGTGCCAGCAGTGAGCTAGCGGAGGCGAGCTCCTACAATGAGCAGTTCTTC. Its translation: CASSELAEASSYNEQFF.

This clonotype has just a few counts. This chain links TRBV29-1 with TRBJ2-7; possibly TRBD1 for D (6 bases). Trimming pared 5 bases from V and 3 bases from J, leaving 14 bases between. Germline loops: CDR1 SQVTM, CDR2 ANQGSEA. This CDR3 has 13 amino acids. The CDR3 nucleotides read TGCAGCGTTTTACAGGGACCCCGCTACGAGCAGTACTTC. Encoded protein: CSVLQGPRYEQYF.